A single T cell receptor beta chain is shown here with its context. Its antigen is as yet unknown. This sample was included in a study of CD8+CD57+ T cells in acquired aplastic anemia. As for the study in general: Sorted CD4+ and CD8+ cells gave an average of approximately 3 ug of DNA. Broader study findings: Around 29 shared CD8+ CDR3s appeared highly expressed within patients' immunodominant clones.

Profiling that covered TCR beta VDJ and CDR3 relied on genomic DNA as its template. MiXCR, run by TCRdb on the reads, gives a single entry per CDR3 protein. The data hold over 150,000 distinct CDR3 sequences, with just under 45% observed a single time. CDR1 is LNHDA and CDR2 is SQIVND in the germline V gene (reference sequence). V gave up 1 base and J gave up 7 bases, with 10 bases separating them. This CDR3 is 14 amino acids long. Sequencing was done on a sample of sorted CD4+, CD8+, or CD8+CD57+ T cells (not recorded which) from PBMCs. This sequence originates from a human donor in good health. The chain is built from TRBV19 and TRBJ1-4; D remains unclear. CDR3 sequence reads: CASSIGNGIEKLFF. As DNA, the CDR3 is TGTGCCAGTAGTATAGGTAACGGGATTGAAAAACTGTTTTTT.